Listed below are T cell receptor beta chains from one sample, sequenced in a study of monozygotic twins with inflammatory bowel disease. TCRdb reprocessed the 5' RACE reads; each CDR3 protein has one entry and no DNA is given. The sample holds some 450,000 distinct CDR3 sequences. The source material was blood. The source of these receptors is a human donor with ulcerative colitis or Crohn's disease, or a healthy co-twin of an affected twin (not recorded which). Both conserved end residues are part of each CDR3. Each record gives: V gene, J gene, CDR3 protein.

v_gene: TRBV12-3/TRBV12-4
j_gene: TRBJ1-1
CDR3aa: CASSLGIQKNTEAFF

v_gene: TRBV3-1
j_gene: TRBJ1-2
CDR3aa: CASSQGPGDYGYTF

v_gene: TRBV20-1
j_gene: TRBJ2-1
CDR3aa: CSARDPSVRNEQFF

v_gene: TRBV29-1
j_gene: TRBJ2-1
CDR3aa: CSVDLANEQFF

v_gene: TRBV3-1
j_gene: TRBJ2-2
CDR3aa: CASSAGTGYTGELFF

v_gene: TRBV7-6
j_gene: TRBJ1-5
CDR3aa: CASSPWFDQPQHF

v_gene: TRBV4-1
j_gene: TRBJ2-3
CDR3aa: CASSLASTSTDTQYF

v_gene: TRBV9
j_gene: TRBJ2-7
CDR3aa: CASSVGSSGAYEQYF

v_gene: TRBV6-6
j_gene: TRBJ1-1
CDR3aa: CASSYSVGSRAFF

v_gene: TRBV7-2
j_gene: TRBJ2-7
CDR3aa: CASSSSWGLYEQYF

v_gene: TRBV2
j_gene: TRBJ2-1
CDR3aa: CASSPTGTESSYNEQFF